This paragraph covers one TCR beta chain sequence. No antigen is known for it. This CDR3 comprises 16 residues. V was pared by 2 bases and J by 5 bases, with 7 bases of the junction left unmatched. Germline loops: CDR1 SGHTA, CDR2 FQGNSA. The data were obtained in a study of cytomegalovirus exposure and HLA in healthy donors. Study results and limitations: The study designated some 180 TCR beta chains cytomegalovirus-associated. It was reported that TCR beta sequences correctly inferred the HLA-A and HLA-B alleles for most subjects.

The study ran its PCR with 60 Vbeta and 13 Jbeta primers. Produced via immunoSEQ multiplex PCR; TCRdb's table is partial and in-frame only. This sample has 90,000 or so clones, with around four fifths found just once. Sequenced input: PBMCs. V and J are TRBV7-2 and TRBJ1-5; 9 bases align to TRBD1. The sequence derives from a man younger than 40 in good health and CMV-seropositive. CDR3 bases: TGTGCCAGCAGCTTAAGATTAACAGGGGGCGATCAGCCCCAGCATTTT. Its translation is CASSLRLTGGDQPQHF.